The present T cell receptor beta chain was sequenced within a study of chemoradiotherapy in HPV16-positive cancers. On the study more broadly: A couple of HPV16-positive patients' cells yielded candidate HPV-specific clones and common motifs. Study outcomes and limitations: HPV-responsive T-cell expansion during chemoradiotherapy was linked to improved recurrence-free survival in HPV16-positive patients. Candidate HPV-specific clones and E7-related TCR motifs grew in tumor during treatment.

This CDR3 has 13 amino acids. As for this clone: Its matching antigen is unknown.

Libraries were prepared by immunoSEQ multiplex PCR; TCRdb keeps only in-frame clonotypes and omits some of them. Found here are roughly 28,000 clones, more than 80% of them singletons; the top ten hold around 5.1%. The sequence was collected from a human donor with HPV-associated anogenital cancer. The chain has TRBV1 and TRBJ2-3; the table's D call of TRBD2 was not tested on the DNA. TRBV1 corresponds to a pseudogene. The material was blood, obtained from a patient who underwent chemoradiotherapy. The CDR3 loop reads CTSSPVLGLMQYF. Here the CDR3 DNA reads TGCACCAGCAGCCCGGTCCTAGGTTTGATGCAGTATTTT.